A selection of T cell receptor beta chains follows, all from one sample in a study of OX40 agonist ivuxolimab in advanced cancers. Profiling relied on immunoSEQ multiplex PCR, and the TCRdb table lists in-frame clones only, not all of them. The sample lists tens of thousands of clones, over 85% occurring once. The sample consisted of CD4+ or CD8+ T cells sorted from blood, taken in a trial of the OX40 agonist ivuxolimab. These TCRs come from an adult with an advanced solid tumor such as melanoma, head and neck, liver or kidney cancer. The CDR3 runs from the conserved cysteine through the conserved F or W. Size values are once, few and many counts, or a class for expanded clones, and some rows have none.

V gene: TRBV28
J gene: TRBJ1-4
clone size: -
CDR3 protein: CASSPQGIPAEKLFF

V gene: TRBV7-3
J gene: TRBJ2-5
clone size: -
CDR3 protein: CASSLTLQETQYF

V gene: TRBV6-1
J gene: TRBJ1-5
clone size: -
CDR3 protein: CASSGLQGRSSNQPQHF

V gene: TRBV9
J gene: TRBJ2-5
clone size: -
CDR3 protein: CASSGDTGPQETQYF

V gene: TRBV12-5
J gene: TRBJ1-6
clone size: few
CDR3 protein: CASTEGGEGSPLHF

V gene: TRBV6-6
J gene: TRBJ2-2
clone size: -
CDR3 protein: CASRGEGSAGELFF

V gene: TRBV21-1
J gene: TRBJ2-2
clone size: -
CDR3 protein: CAIGFLRIQTYTGELFF

V gene: TRBV9
J gene: TRBJ1-1
clone size: -
CDR3 protein: CASSVVGIVSEAFF

V gene: TRBV7-8
J gene: TRBJ1-2
clone size: -
CDR3 protein: CASSIRTGTGLYGYTF

V gene: TRBV28
J gene: TRBJ1-1
clone size: -
CDR3 protein: CASIPLGAGAAEAFF

V gene: TRBV11-2
J gene: TRBJ2-2
clone size: -
CDR3 protein: CASSSGLAGRHTGELFF

V gene: TRBV28
J gene: TRBJ2-6
clone size: -
CDR3 protein: CASSFQVSGANVLTF

V gene: TRBV5-8
J gene: TRBJ2-2
clone size: -
CDR3 protein: CASSLVHTGELFF

V gene: TRBV5-4
J gene: TRBJ2-2
clone size: once
CDR3 protein: CASSLVGGLDTGELFF

V gene: TRBV28
J gene: TRBJ2-1
clone size: -
CDR3 protein: CASSPFTTNNEQFF

V gene: TRBV6-4
J gene: TRBJ2-1
clone size: -
CDR3 protein: CAITPVGLVKGQFF

V gene: TRBV5-1
J gene: TRBJ2-2
clone size: -
CDR3 protein: CASSLVIANTGELFF

V gene: TRBV4-3
J gene: TRBJ2-6
clone size: few
CDR3 protein: CASSQDRGQGSSGANVLTF

V gene: TRBV18
J gene: TRBJ2-1
clone size: -
CDR3 protein: CASSLDRGQYNEQFF

V gene: TRBV15
J gene: TRBJ1-4
clone size: -
CDR3 protein: CATSRELQPYGEKLFF

V gene: TRBV6-1
J gene: TRBJ2-5
clone size: -
CDR3 protein: CASSAPAGNSNQETQYF

V gene: TRBV4-3
J gene: TRBJ1-4
clone size: -
CDR3 protein: CASSPEGATNEKLFF

V gene: TRBV7-3
J gene: TRBJ2-5
clone size: -
CDR3 protein: CASSLTTGGWETQYF

V gene: TRBV2
J gene: TRBJ2-5
clone size: -
CDR3 protein: CASSEDFGGKETQYF

V gene: TRBV6-1
J gene: TRBJ2-6
clone size: -
CDR3 protein: CASSVGVSSGANVLTF

V gene: TRBV27
J gene: TRBJ2-7
clone size: few
CDR3 protein: CANPFGLAGSLSYEQYF

V gene: TRBV30
J gene: TRBJ2-1
clone size: -
CDR3 protein: CAWSVGTGPYNEQFF

V gene: TRBV7-2
J gene: TRBJ1-1
clone size: once
CDR3 protein: CASSLEAGQEAFF

V gene: TRBV14
J gene: TRBJ1-3
clone size: few
CDR3 protein: CASSQEGSVSGNTIYF

V gene: TRBV11-2
J gene: TRBJ1-1
clone size: -
CDR3 protein: CASSPRGRGAFF

V gene: TRBV4-1
J gene: TRBJ2-2
clone size: -
CDR3 protein: CASSQGGLAGANTGELFF

V gene: TRBV6-1
J gene: TRBJ1-1
clone size: -
CDR3 protein: CASSVKWDNTEAFF

V gene: TRBV30
J gene: TRBJ2-3
clone size: -
CDR3 protein: CAWSPRRGGSGDTQYF

V gene: TRBV5-1
J gene: TRBJ1-1
clone size: few
CDR3 protein: CASSGGGAGNTEAFF

V gene: TRBV30
J gene: TRBJ2-5
clone size: -
CDR3 protein: CAWSEGMEETQYF

V gene: TRBV14
J gene: TRBJ2-3
clone size: -
CDR3 protein: CASSQDLGTGRLADTQYF

V gene: TRBV7-9
J gene: TRBJ1-1
clone size: -
CDR3 protein: CASSAGTAGTAFF

V gene: TRBV18
J gene: TRBJ2-2
clone size: -
CDR3 protein: CASSPRTAAGELFF

V gene: TRBV6-1
J gene: TRBJ2-7
clone size: -
CDR3 protein: CASSIGTGRNEQYF

V gene: TRBV27
J gene: TRBJ1-2
clone size: -
CDR3 protein: CASSPQGDGYTF

V gene: TRBV1
J gene: TRBJ1-1
clone size: -
CDR3 protein: CTSSQPSFGWEDTEAFF

V gene: TRBV21-1
J gene: -
clone size: once
CDR3 protein: CASSRKTDFYEQYF

V gene: TRBV28
J gene: TRBJ2-4
clone size: -
CDR3 protein: CASSQGQDKNIQYF

V gene: TRBV27
J gene: TRBJ2-1
clone size: -
CDR3 protein: CASSRGAGGWVEQFF

V gene: TRBV6-5
J gene: TRBJ1-5
clone size: -
CDR3 protein: CASSYSSTGNQPQHF

V gene: TRBV7-2
J gene: TRBJ2-2
clone size: -
CDR3 protein: CASSLGQAYTGELFF

V gene: TRBV6-5
J gene: TRBJ1-3
clone size: -
CDR3 protein: CASSYQGQGAGNTIYF

V gene: TRBV19
J gene: TRBJ2-4
clone size: few
CDR3 protein: CASSGLDQNIQYF

V gene: TRBV5-6
J gene: TRBJ2-2
clone size: -
CDR3 protein: CASSLLIDRSTGELFF

V gene: TRBV27
J gene: TRBJ2-4
clone size: -
CDR3 protein: CASSLSWQGGVKNIQYF

V gene: TRBV5-4
J gene: TRBJ1-1
clone size: -
CDR3 protein: CASSQDDRANTEAFF

V gene: TRBV4-1
J gene: TRBJ2-5
clone size: -
CDR3 protein: CASSPLNRGQETQYF

V gene: TRBV11-2
J gene: TRBJ1-4
clone size: -
CDR3 protein: CASSPRTVTPATNEKLFF

V gene: TRBV28
J gene: TRBJ1-2
clone size: -
CDR3 protein: CASNPGQTTGYTF

V gene: TRBV18
J gene: TRBJ1-1
clone size: few
CDR3 protein: CASSPPMGILNTEAFF